This T cell receptor beta chain stems from a study of OX40 agonist ivuxolimab in advanced cancers. For the study at large: The dose-escalation cohort was about 86% male, with a mean age of approximately 61 years, ranging roughly 23 to 79.

Concerning this clone itself: Its antigen is still unknown.

Germline lookup yields CDR1 MNHNY and CDR2 SVGAGI (reference sequence). The CDR3 consists of 16 residues. J was trimmed by 2 bases and V by 5 bases; bases with no gene match: 5. Study conclusions and caveats: Low clonal expansion, among the lowest seen, marked partial responders at 0.1-3.0 mg/kg.

The table came from immunoSEQ multiplex PCR; TCRdb's copy has only in-frame clones and leaves some out. There are 70,000 or so clones in the sample; 80% to 90% occur only once, and about a sixth lies in the top ten. This rearrangement joins TRBV6-6 to TRBJ2-3; 12 positions agree with TRBD2. Source: CD4+ or CD8+ T cells sorted from blood, taken in a trial of the OX40 agonist ivuxolimab. This clonotype was obtained from an adult with an advanced solid tumor such as melanoma, head and neck, liver or kidney cancer. The CDR3 DNA is TGTGCCAGCAGTCAAGGACTAGCGGGACCCACAGATACGCAGTATTTT. Protein product: CASSQGLAGPTDTQYF.